The clone carrying this T cell receptor beta chain was seen only once. Its cognate antigen is unknown. Only in-frame clones appear in the TCRdb table, and some are missing; sequencing was by immunoSEQ multiplex PCR. The sample has fewer than 150,000 clones; approximately 88% are singletons. The data originate from a study of T cell responses to AZD1222 COVID-19 vaccine. General study results and limits: Donors were largely white British and mainly female; clonal diversity was possibly underestimated. Vaccine-related CD4 TCRs covered spike, predominating at 160-218 and 743-854.

The study pooled second doses at about 4 or about 12 weeks. This CDR3 region has 15 residues. V shed 5 bases and J 1 base; nucleotides not matched to a gene: 6. CDR1 and CDR2 from the germline V gene are MDHEN and SYDVKM. V is TRBV28 and J is TRBJ2-7; 9 positions match TRBD1. The TCR was taken from an adult who received the AZD1222 COVID-19 vaccine. The sequences come from peripheral blood, collected 28 days after the second AZD1222 dose. DNA for the CDR3: TGTGCCAGCAGTCCCGAGACAGGGGGTTCCTACGAGCAGTACTTC. Translated, it gives CASSPETGGSYEQYF. Combining the CDR3 with reference TRBV28 and TRBJ2-7 gives the whole variable domain DVKVTQSSRYLVKRTGEKVFLECVQDMDHENMFWYRQDPGLGLRLIYFSYDVKMKEKGDIPEGYSVSREKKERFSLILESASTNQTSMYLCASSPETGGSYEQYFGPGTRLTVT.